A selection of T cell receptor beta chains follows, all from one sample in a study of cytomegalovirus exposure and HLA in healthy donors. The table came from immunoSEQ multiplex PCR; TCRdb's copy has only in-frame clones and leaves some out. The data contain some 100,000 clones, roughly 90% of them singletons. The source material was PBMCs. The origin of the receptors is a woman aged 18-29 years in good health and CMV-seronegative. The CDR3 runs from the conserved cysteine through the conserved F or W. Each record gives: J gene, V gene, CDR3 protein.

j_call: TRBJ2-1
v_call: TRBV5-1
cdr3_aa: CASSPGQNSYNEQFF

j_call: TRBJ2-7
v_call: TRBV5-5
cdr3_aa: CASSLGGTGPPYEQYF

j_call: TRBJ2-1
v_call: TRBV2
cdr3_aa: CASSVGSGGYNEQFF

j_call: TRBJ2-7
v_call: TRBV6-5
cdr3_aa: CASRLQGAGYEQYF

j_call: TRBJ1-2
v_call: TRBV7-2
cdr3_aa: CASSDRRTAGYTF

j_call: TRBJ2-7
v_call: TRBV5-1
cdr3_aa: CASTYRQVPGEQYF

j_call: TRBJ2-7
v_call: TRBV7-9
cdr3_aa: CASSLGGEYEQYF

j_call: TRBJ1-2
v_call: TRBV30
cdr3_aa: CAWSLGGHSGYTF

j_call: TRBJ1-2
v_call: TRBV28
cdr3_aa: CASTDRDFYGYTF

j_call: TRBJ2-1
v_call: TRBV15
cdr3_aa: CATSKRDSLSEEQFF

j_call: TRBJ2-7
v_call: TRBV25-1
cdr3_aa: CASSELALAGEGYEQYF

j_call: TRBJ2-7
v_call: TRBV7-2
cdr3_aa: CASSRNPVASAYEQYF

j_call: TRBJ2-3
v_call: TRBV7-9
cdr3_aa: CATLAGGSTDTQYF

j_call: TRBJ1-2
v_call: TRBV2
cdr3_aa: CASRGPGGGYTF

j_call: TRBJ2-5
v_call: TRBV30
cdr3_aa: CAWSTGNQETQYF

j_call: TRBJ1-1
v_call: TRBV6-4
cdr3_aa: CASSKQNTEAFF

j_call: TRBJ2-7
v_call: TRBV21-1
cdr3_aa: CANMGQGVIYEQYF

j_call: TRBJ2-3
v_call: TRBV6-4
cdr3_aa: CAIRYRVADLECTDTQYF

j_call: TRBJ2-3
v_call: TRBV7-9
cdr3_aa: CASSPESVTSTQYF

j_call: TRBJ2-7
v_call: TRBV6-5
cdr3_aa: CASSRLQEQYF

j_call: TRBJ2-7
v_call: TRBV5-6
cdr3_aa: CASSPPGRSYEQYF

j_call: TRBJ2-2
v_call: TRBV7-3
cdr3_aa: CALRAAGGTGELFF

j_call: TRBJ2-7
v_call: TRBV14
cdr3_aa: CASSQVRGGLAGTYEQYF

j_call: TRBJ2-6
v_call: TRBV5-6
cdr3_aa: CASSLVRDRSNVLTF

j_call: TRBJ1-2
v_call: TRBV4-3
cdr3_aa: CASSQDSRMGFPAF

j_call: TRBJ1-1
v_call: TRBV4-3
cdr3_aa: CASSQARGTLNTEAFF

j_call: TRBJ2-3
v_call: TRBV6-6
cdr3_aa: CASSLAGGLPDTQYF

j_call: TRBJ1-4
v_call: TRBV27
cdr3_aa: CASRSAPRQGLFF

j_call: TRBJ1-1
v_call: TRBV7-9
cdr3_aa: CASSVMRTEAFF

j_call: TRBJ1-1
v_call: TRBV28
cdr3_aa: CASSPGQDMNTEAFF

j_call: TRBJ1-2
v_call: TRBV7-9
cdr3_aa: CASSPSGGTGYGYTF

j_call: TRBJ2-7
v_call: TRBV10-3
cdr3_aa: CAISESGFLGAGEQYF

j_call: TRBJ1-1
v_call: TRBV28
cdr3_aa: CASSLSGGDVVYTEAFF

j_call: TRBJ2-1
v_call: TRBV7-3
cdr3_aa: CASSSQGGRGDNEQFF

j_call: TRBJ2-7
v_call: TRBV18
cdr3_aa: CASSPPSGTAGYEQYF

j_call: TRBJ2-7
v_call: TRBV7-9
cdr3_aa: CASSLTSGRAYEQYF

j_call: TRBJ1-5
v_call: TRBV7-2
cdr3_aa: CASSLDRVRDQPQHF

j_call: TRBJ1-5
v_call: TRBV11-2
cdr3_aa: CASQGGSNQPQHF

j_call: TRBJ2-1
v_call: TRBV28
cdr3_aa: CASSLYRYNEQFF

j_call: TRBJ2-1
v_call: TRBV28
cdr3_aa: CASSLTGTGNNEQFF

j_call: TRBJ2-1
v_call: TRBV6-1
cdr3_aa: CASTYLWGGGFF

j_call: TRBJ2-7
v_call: TRBV4-3
cdr3_aa: CASSPGLAYEQYF

j_call: TRBJ1-2
v_call: TRBV28
cdr3_aa: CATSNYQPGGYTF

j_call: TRBJ2-1
v_call: TRBV5-1
cdr3_aa: CASSFQRADNEQFF

j_call: TRBJ2-1
v_call: TRBV11-3
cdr3_aa: CASSLGTTTYNEQFF

j_call: TRBJ2-2
v_call: TRBV6-5
cdr3_aa: CASTLDRSNTGELFF

j_call: TRBJ2-1
v_call: TRBV5-5
cdr3_aa: CASSSVYNEQFF

j_call: TRBJ1-5
v_call: TRBV5-6
cdr3_aa: CASSSIQGSNQPQHF

j_call: TRBJ2-5
v_call: TRBV6-9
cdr3_aa: CASELAGTETQYF

j_call: TRBJ2-1
v_call: TRBV11-3
cdr3_aa: CASSYGLAEQFF

j_call: TRBJ1-5
v_call: TRBV28
cdr3_aa: CASSQGGNQPQHF